The 11 T cell receptor beta chains below all came from one sample that was sequenced in a study of PD-1 blockade in classical Hodgkin lymphoma. Autologous stem cell transplantation was followed by relapse in every patient, and brentuximab vedotin exposure varied. Only in-frame clones appear in the TCRdb table, and some are missing; sequencing was by immunoSEQ multiplex PCR. This sample has 50,000 or so clones; just under 75% occur once, and the top ten carry roughly 16%. Here the sequenced sample was peripheral blood mononuclear cells (PBMCs), taken before the second cycle of nivolumab. The receptor source for this set is a human donor with classical Hodgkin lymphoma.

CDR3 protein: CASSSRGGDFSYEQYF. CDR3 bases: TGTGCCAGCAGCTCTAGGGGGGGTGACTTCTCCTACGAGCAGTACTTC. The chain links TRBV7-9 to TRBJ2-7, with a weak D call TRBD2 (7 bases). The CDR3 consists of 16 residues. Germline V CDR1 and CDR2: SEHNR, FQNEAQ (reference sequence). V was cut by 4 bases and J by 0 bases, with 16 bases left in between.

The chain has TRBV27 and TRBJ2-3; possible D gene TRBD2, 6 bases. The length of the CDR3 is 18 residues. From germline, CDR1 is MNHEY and CDR2 SMNVEV (reference sequence). V was clipped by 3 bases and J by 5 bases, with 24 bases between them. As DNA, the CDR3 is TGTGCCAGCAGTTTTTCTAGCGACCCACGGTATGCGGTAGATACGCAGTATTTT. It codes for CASSFSSDPRYAVDTQYF.

The rearrangement joins TRBV6-5 to TRBJ1-3; D call uncertain. The CDR3 extends over 9 amino acids. The germline V gene has CDR1 MNHEY and CDR2 SVGAGI. In nucleotides, the CDR3 is TGTGGGGCGGGAAACACCATATATTTT. Its protein is CGAGNTIYF.

The V and J genes are TRBV5-1 and TRBJ1-2; the D gene is possibly TRBD1 (6 bases). CDR3 size: 14 residues. Germline V gene sequence: CDR1 SGHRS, CDR2 YFSETQ. V lost 2 bases, J lost 5 bases, and 13 bases lay in between. The CDR3 spells CASSLGGQQYGYTF. CDR3 sequence (DNA): TGCGCCAGCAGCTTAGGGGGGCAGCAGTATGGCTACACCTTC. The variable domain in full, completed from reference TRBV5-1 and TRBJ1-2, reads KAGVTQTPRYLIKTRGQQVTLSCSPISGHRSVSWYQQTPGQGLQFLFEYFSETQRNKGNFPGRFSGRQFSNSRSEMNVSTLELGDSALYLCASSLGGQQYGYTFGSGTRLTVV.

V and J are TRBV29-1 and TRBJ2-7; 9 bases are a match to TRBD1. Germline V gene sequence: CDR1 SQVTM, CDR2 ANQGSEA. V lost 7 bases to trimming and J lost 9 bases; unmatched junction nucleotides: 13. The CDR3 totals 13 residues. The CDR3 region has the DNA TGCAGCGGTGAGGACAGGGGACTGGGCAGGCAGTACTTC. This gives the protein CSGEDRGLGRQYF.

The V gene is TRBV7-2, the J gene TRBJ2-3; TRBD2 agrees at 8 bases. Trimming removed 0 bases from V and 2 bases from J; junction bases left unmatched: 4. The V gene's germline CDR1 is SGHTA and CDR2 FQGNSA. CDR3 length: 16 amino acids. In DNA form, the CDR3 reads TGTGCCAGCAGCTTAGCTGGGGGACTAGTCACAGATACGCAGTATTTT. This gives the protein CASSLAGGLVTDTQYF.

With respect to this clone: The sample has other DNA sequences that encode this CDR3 too. This chain connects TRBV18 to TRBJ2-7; the D call may be TRBD1 or TRBD2 (5 bases each). Trimming took 2 bases from V and 1 from J, leaving 6 bases between them. The CDR3 has 13 amino acids. Germline V CDR1 and CDR2: KGHSH, LQKENI. The CDR3 reads CASSPGGSYEQYF. The CDR3 region has the DNA TGTGCCAGCTCACCAGGGGGTTCCTACGAGCAGTACTTC.

This chain uses TRBV19 with TRBJ1-4; D ambiguous. The germline V and J ends were trimmed by 7 bases and 0 bases, with 18 bases remaining between them. Per the germline V gene, CDR1 is LNHDA and CDR2 is SQIVND (reference sequence). The CDR3 totals 17 residues. DNA for the CDR3: TGTGCCAGTACCTTGAGGTTAACAGCTGCAACTAATGAAAAACTGTTTTTT. Translated, it gives CASTLRLTAATNEKLFF.

The CDR3 region has the DNA TGTGCCTCTTTTCAAGGGGGCTACACCTTC. It translates to CASFQGGYTF. The V gene is TRBV19, the J gene TRBJ1-2; D remains ambiguous. The CDR3 consists of 10 residues. Trimming took off 11 bases at V and 8 bases at J, with 12 bases between the two ends. The germline V gene encodes CDR1 LNHDA and CDR2 SQIVND (reference sequence). Full variable domain (missing parts from reference TRBV19 and TRBJ1-2): DGGITQSPKYLFRKEGQNVTLSCEQNLNHDAMYWYRQDPGQGLRLIYYSQIVNDFQKGDIAEGYSVSREKKESFPLTVTSAQKNPTAFYLCASFQGGYTFGSGTRLTVV.

CDR3 region: CASSLRGGANQPQHF. Written as DNA, the CDR3 is TGTGCCAGCAGCTTAAGGGGGGGGGCAAACCAGCCCCAGCATTTT. The gene calls are TRBV7-2 and TRBJ1-5, with D possibly TRBD1 on 6 matching bases. Germline loops: CDR1 SGHTA, CDR2 FQGNSA. There are 15 residues in the CDR3. V shed 2 bases and J shed 7 bases, with 15 bases lying between them.

V and J are TRBV19 and TRBJ1-1; D is perhaps TRBD1 (5 bases). The V and J ends lost 1 base and 4 bases respectively, with 7 bases between them. The CDR3 extends over 13 amino acids. The germline gives CDR1 LNHDA, CDR2 SQIVND (reference sequence). The chain's CDR3 is CASSIAGGTEAFF. In DNA, the CDR3 is TGTGCCAGTAGTATAGCTGGGGGCACTGAAGCTTTCTTT.